This TCR beta chain was identified in a study of technical replicates of blood from a few donors. Produced via immunoSEQ multiplex PCR; TCRdb's table is partial and in-frame only. Among 82,000 or so clones listed, around 96% were seen once. Material for sequencing was T cells isolated from PBMCs. The clonotype originates from a human donor in good health.

The CDR3 sequence: CASSQAGVNEKLFF. CDR3 in DNA: TGTGCCAGCAGTCAGGCAGGGGTTAATGAAAAACTGTTTTTT. This chain uses TRBV27 with TRBJ1-4; weak D call: TRBD1 (6 bases). Per the germline V gene, CDR1 is MNHEY and CDR2 is SMNVEV (reference sequence). The CDR3 totals 14 residues. V was cut by 5 bases and J by 4 bases, with 11 bases left in between. Complete variable domain (other parts from reference TRBV27 and TRBJ1-4): EAQVTQNPRYLITVTGKKLTVTCSQNMNHEYMSWYRQDPGLGLRQIYYSMNVEVTDKGDVPEGYKVSRKEKRNFPLILESPSPNQTSLYFCASSQAGVNEKLFFGSGTQLSVL.